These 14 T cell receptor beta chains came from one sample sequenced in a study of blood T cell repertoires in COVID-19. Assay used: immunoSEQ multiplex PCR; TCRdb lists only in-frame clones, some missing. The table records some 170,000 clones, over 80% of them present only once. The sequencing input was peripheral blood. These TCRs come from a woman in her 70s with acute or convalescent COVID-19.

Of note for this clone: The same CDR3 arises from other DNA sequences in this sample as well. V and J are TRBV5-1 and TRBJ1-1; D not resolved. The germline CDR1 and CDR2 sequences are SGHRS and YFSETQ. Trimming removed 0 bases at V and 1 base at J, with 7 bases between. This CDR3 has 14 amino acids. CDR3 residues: CASSLGQANTEAFF. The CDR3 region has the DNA TGCGCCAGCAGCTTGGGGCAGGCGAACACTGAAGCTTTCTTT.

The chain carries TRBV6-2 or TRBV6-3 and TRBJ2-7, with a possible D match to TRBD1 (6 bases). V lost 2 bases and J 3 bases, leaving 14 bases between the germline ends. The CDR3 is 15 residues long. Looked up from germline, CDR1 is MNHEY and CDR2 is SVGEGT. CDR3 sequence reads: CASSYGRKQGYEQYF. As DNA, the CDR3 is TGTGCCAGCAGTTACGGGAGAAAACAGGGCTACGAGCAGTACTTC.

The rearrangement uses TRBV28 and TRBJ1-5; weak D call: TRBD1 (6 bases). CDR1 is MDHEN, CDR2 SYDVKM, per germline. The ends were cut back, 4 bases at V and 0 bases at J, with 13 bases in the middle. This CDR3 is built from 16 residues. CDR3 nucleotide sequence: TGTGCCAGCAGTTCGATGGGACAACCTAGCAATCAGCCCCAGCATTTT. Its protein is CASSSMGQPSNQPQHF.

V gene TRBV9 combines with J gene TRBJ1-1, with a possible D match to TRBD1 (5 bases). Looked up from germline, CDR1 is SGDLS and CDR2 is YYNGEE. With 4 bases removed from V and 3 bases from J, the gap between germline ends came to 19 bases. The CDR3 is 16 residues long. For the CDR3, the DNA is TGTGCCAGCAGCCTAGCACCCCAGGGAAGTGACACTGAAGCTTTCTTT. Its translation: CASSLAPQGSDTEAFF. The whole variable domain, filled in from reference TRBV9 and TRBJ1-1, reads DSGVTQTPKHLITATGQRVTLRCSPRSGDLSVYWYQQSLDQGLQFLIQYYNGEERAKGNILERFSAQQFPDLHSELNLSSLELGDSALYFCASSLAPQGSDTEAFFGQGTRLTVV.

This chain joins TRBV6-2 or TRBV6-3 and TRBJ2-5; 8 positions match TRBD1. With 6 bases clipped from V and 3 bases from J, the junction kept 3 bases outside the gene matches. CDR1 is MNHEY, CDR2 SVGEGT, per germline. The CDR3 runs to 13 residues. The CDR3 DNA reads TGTGCCAGCAGCCCGGACAGGGAAGAGACCCAGTACTTC. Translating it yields CASSPDREETQYF.

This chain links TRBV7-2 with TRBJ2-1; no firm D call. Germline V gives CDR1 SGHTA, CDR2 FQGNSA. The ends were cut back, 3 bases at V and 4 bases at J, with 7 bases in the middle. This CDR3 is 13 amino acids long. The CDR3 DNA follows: TGTGCCAGCAGCTTGAGATTGTACAATGAGCAGTTCTTC. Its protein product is CASSLRLYNEQFF.

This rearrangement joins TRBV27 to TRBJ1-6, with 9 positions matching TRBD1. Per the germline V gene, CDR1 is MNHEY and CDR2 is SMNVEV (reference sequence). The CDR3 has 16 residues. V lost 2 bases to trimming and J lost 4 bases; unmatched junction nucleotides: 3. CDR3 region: CASSLGTGTYNSPLHF. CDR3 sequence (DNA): TGTGCCAGCAGTTTAGGGACAGGGACTTATAATTCACCCCTCCACTTT.

CDR3 bases: TGTGCCAGCAGCATGACACGTACCACCGGGGAGCTGTTTTTT. The encoded protein is CASSMTRTTGELFF. The chain links TRBV11-3 to TRBJ2-2, with D unresolved. Germline V gives CDR1 SGHNT, CDR2 YENEEA. The CDR3 extends over 14 amino acids. Trimming cost V 5 bases and J 4 bases, with 11 bases left between them.

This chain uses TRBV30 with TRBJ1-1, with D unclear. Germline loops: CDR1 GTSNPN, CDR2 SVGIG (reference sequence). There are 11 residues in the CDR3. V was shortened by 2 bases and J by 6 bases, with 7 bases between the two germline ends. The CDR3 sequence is CAWSTTPEAFF. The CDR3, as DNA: TGTGCCTGGAGTACAACACCTGAAGCTTTCTTT.

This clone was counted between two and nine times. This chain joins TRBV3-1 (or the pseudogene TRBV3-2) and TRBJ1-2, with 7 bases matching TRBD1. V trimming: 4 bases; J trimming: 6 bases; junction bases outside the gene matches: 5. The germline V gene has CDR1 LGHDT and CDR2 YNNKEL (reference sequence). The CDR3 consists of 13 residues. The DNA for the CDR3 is TGTGCCAGCAGCCCCGGACAGGATCATGGCTACACCTTC. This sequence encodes CASSPGQDHGYTF.

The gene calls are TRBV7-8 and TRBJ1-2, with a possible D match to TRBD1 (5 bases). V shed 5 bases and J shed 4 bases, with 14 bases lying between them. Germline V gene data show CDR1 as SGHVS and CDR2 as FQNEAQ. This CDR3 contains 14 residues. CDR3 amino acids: CASSRGTGGYGYTF. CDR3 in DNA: TGTGCCAGCAGCCGAGGGACCGGGGGCTATGGCTACACCTTC.

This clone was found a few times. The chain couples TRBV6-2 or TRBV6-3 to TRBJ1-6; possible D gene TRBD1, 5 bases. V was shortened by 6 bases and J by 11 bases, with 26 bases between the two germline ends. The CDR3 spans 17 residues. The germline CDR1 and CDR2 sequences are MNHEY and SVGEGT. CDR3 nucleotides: TGTGCCAGCAGCCTTGAGGAGGGGTCGGGACGTTGGGCACCCCTCCACTTT. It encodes CASSLEEGSGRWAPLHF.

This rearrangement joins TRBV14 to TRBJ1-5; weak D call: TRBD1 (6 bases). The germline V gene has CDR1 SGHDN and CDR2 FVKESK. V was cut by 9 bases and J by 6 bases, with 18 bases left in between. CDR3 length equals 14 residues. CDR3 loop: CASSYRVIGQPQHF. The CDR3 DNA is TGTGCCAGTAGCTACAGGGTGATCGGTCAGCCCCAGCATTTT. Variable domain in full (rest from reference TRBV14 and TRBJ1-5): EAGVTQFPSHSVIEKGQTVTLRCDPISGHDNLYWYRRVMGKEIKFLLHFVKESKQDESGMPNNRFLAERTGGTYSTLKVQPAELEDSGVYFCASSYRVIGQPQHFGDGTRLSIL.

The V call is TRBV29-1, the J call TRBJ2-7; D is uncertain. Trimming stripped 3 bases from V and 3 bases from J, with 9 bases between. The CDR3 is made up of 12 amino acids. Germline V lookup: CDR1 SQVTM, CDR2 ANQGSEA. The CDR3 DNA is TGCAGCGTTGAGGTGGCCCTCTACGAGCAGTACTTC. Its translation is CSVEVALYEQYF.